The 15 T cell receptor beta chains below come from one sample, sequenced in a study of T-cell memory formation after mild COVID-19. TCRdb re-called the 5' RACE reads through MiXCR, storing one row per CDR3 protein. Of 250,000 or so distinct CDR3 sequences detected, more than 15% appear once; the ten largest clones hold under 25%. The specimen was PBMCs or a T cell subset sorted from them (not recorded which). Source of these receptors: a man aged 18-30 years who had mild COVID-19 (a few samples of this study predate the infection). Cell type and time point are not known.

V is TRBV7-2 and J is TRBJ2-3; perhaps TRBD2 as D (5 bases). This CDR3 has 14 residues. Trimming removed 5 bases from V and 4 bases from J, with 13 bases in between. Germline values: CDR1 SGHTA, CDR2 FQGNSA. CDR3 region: CASSAGPVADTQYF. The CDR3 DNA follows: TGTGCCAGCAGCGCGGGCCCCGTCGCAGATACGCAGTATTTT. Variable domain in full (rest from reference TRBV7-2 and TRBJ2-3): GAGVSQSPSNKVTEKGKDVELRCDPISGHTALYWYRQSLGQGLEFLIYFQGNSAPDKSGLPSDRFSAERTGGSVSTLTIQRTQQEDSAVYLCASSAGPVADTQYFGPGTRLTVL.

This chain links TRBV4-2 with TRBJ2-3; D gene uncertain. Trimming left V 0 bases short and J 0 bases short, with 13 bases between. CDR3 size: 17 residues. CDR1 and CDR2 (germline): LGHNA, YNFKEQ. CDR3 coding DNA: TGTGCCAGCAGCCAAGATGCGCGGATTTCTAGCACAGATACGCAGTATTTT. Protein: CASSQDARISSTDTQYF.

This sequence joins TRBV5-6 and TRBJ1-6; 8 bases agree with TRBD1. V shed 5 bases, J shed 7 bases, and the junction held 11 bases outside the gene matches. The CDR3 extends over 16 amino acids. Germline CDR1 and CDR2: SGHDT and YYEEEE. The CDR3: CASSSLGQGANSPLHF. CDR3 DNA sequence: TGTGCCAGCAGTTCCCTCGGACAGGGAGCCAATTCACCCCTCCACTTT.

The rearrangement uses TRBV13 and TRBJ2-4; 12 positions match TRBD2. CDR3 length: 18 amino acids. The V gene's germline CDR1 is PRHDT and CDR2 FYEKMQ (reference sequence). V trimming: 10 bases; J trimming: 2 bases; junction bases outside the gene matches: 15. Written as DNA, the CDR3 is TGTGCCACCACGGAGACTAGCGGGGGACCGTTCACCAAAAACATTCAGTACTTC. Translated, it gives CATTETSGGPFTKNIQYF.

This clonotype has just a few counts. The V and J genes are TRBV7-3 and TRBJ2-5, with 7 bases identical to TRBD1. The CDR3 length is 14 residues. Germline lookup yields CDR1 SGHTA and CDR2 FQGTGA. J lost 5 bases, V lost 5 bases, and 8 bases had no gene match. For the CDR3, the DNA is TGTGCCAGCAGCATACTAGGGGGCATGGAGACCCAGTACTTC. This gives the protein CASSILGGMETQYF.

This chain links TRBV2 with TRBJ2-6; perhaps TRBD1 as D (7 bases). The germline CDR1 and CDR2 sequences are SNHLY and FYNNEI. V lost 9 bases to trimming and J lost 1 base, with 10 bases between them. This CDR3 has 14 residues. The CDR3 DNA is TGTGCCAGGGCGGGACAGTCTGGGGCCAACGTCCTGACTTTC. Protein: CARAGQSGANVLTF.

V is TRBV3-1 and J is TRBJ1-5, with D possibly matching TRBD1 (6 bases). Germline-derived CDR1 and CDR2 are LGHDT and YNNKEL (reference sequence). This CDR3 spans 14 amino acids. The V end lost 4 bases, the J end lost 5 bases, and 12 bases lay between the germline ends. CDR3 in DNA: TGTGCCAGCAGCCCCCGGACAGTCGATCAGCCCCAGCATTTT. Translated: CASSPRTVDQPQHF.

The CDR3 loop is CASSVEGAGDTQYF. As DNA, the CDR3 is TGTGCCAGCAGCGTAGAGGGGGCCGGAGATACGCAGTATTTT. The chain couples TRBV9 to TRBJ2-3; 7 bases line up with TRBD1. V shed 0 bases, J shed 5 bases, and the junction held 3 bases outside the gene matches. Germline V gene sequence: CDR1 SGDLS, CDR2 YYNGEE. The CDR3 length is 14 residues.

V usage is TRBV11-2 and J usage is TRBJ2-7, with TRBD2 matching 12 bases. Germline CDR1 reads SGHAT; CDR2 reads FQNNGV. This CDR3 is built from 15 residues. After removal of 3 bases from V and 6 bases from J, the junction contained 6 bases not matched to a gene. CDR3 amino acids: CASSFPASGGGEQYF. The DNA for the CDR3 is TGTGCCAGCAGCTTTCCGGCTAGCGGGGGGGGCGAGCAGTACTTC.

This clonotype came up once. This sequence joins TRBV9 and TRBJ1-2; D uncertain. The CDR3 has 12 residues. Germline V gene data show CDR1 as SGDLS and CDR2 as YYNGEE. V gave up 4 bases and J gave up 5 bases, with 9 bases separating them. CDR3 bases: TGTGCCAGCAGCCCGTCATCTTATGGCTACACCTTC. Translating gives CASSPSSYGYTF.

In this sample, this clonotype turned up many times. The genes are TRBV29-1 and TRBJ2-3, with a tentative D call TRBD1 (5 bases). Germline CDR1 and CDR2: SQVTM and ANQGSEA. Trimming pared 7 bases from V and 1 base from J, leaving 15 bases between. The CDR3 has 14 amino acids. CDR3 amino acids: CSADQGAGTDTQYF. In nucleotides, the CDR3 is TGCAGCGCCGACCAAGGGGCCGGCACAGATACGCAGTATTTT.

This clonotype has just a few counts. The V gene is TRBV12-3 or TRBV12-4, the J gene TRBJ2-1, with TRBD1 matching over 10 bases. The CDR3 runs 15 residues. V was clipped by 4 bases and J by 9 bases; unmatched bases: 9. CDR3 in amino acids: CASSSGDRGSSEQFF. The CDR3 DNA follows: TGTGCCAGCAGTTCCGGGGACAGGGGAAGCAGTGAGCAGTTCTTC.

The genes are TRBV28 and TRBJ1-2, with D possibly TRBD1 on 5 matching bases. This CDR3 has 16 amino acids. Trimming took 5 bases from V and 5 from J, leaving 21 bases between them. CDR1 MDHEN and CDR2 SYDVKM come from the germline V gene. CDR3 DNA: TGTGCCAGCAGTGCACCAAGCTCAGGGAGGTGGTATGGCTACACCTTC. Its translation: CASSAPSSGRWYGYTF.

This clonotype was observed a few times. The CDR3 spells CASSQDVQNTEAFF. The CDR3 DNA reads TGCGCCAGCAGCCAAGATGTTCAGAACACTGAAGCTTTCTTT. J is TRBJ1-1 and V is TRBV4-1; D ambiguous. This CDR3 has 14 amino acids. Germline-derived CDR1 and CDR2 are MGHRA and YSYEKL. V was cut by 0 bases and J by 1 base, with 6 bases left in between.

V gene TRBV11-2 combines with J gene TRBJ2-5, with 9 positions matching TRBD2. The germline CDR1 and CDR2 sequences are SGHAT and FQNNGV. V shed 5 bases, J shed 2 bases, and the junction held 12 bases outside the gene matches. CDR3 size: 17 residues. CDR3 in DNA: TGTGCCAGCAGCCCCTTGAGAAGCGGGGGGATTCAAGAGACCCAGTACTTC. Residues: CASSPLRSGGIQETQYF.